The text below deals with one T cell receptor beta chain. As yet, its antigen is unknown. Since a much larger clone is just one base distant, this may be a read error. Together with a sample-barcoded 5' primer, a J-beta primer mix was included in a second PCR lasting about 6 to 11 cycles. A template-switch adaptor containing 12 random nucleotides labeled each cDNA molecule. TCRdb recomputed calls from the 5' RACE reads with MiXCR, one row per CDR3 protein. The data hold over 500,000 distinct CDR3 sequences, with 45% to 60% observed a single time. Germline assignment: CDR1 SEHNR and CDR2 FQNEAQ (reference sequence). The ends were cut back, 4 bases at V and 18 bases at J, with 16 bases in the middle. The CDR3 loop spans 12 amino acids. This sample is part of a study of blood T cells in healthy people across ages. Whole-study findings and limits: Age advanced and TCR beta diversity per million T cells fell, roughly linearly. Naive CD4+ cell counts and diversity both ran higher in long-lived than in aged donors.

The sample consisted of blood. The clonotype was recovered from a woman aged 80 or older in good health. The chain recombines TRBV7-9 with TRBJ2-6; D unresolved. Written as DNA, the CDR3 is TGTGCCAGCAGCTCCACTGGGCGGACGCAGACTTTC. The encoded protein is CASSSTGRTQTF. The full variable domain, in which reference TRBV7-9 and TRBJ2-6 provide the parts outside the CDR3, is DTGVSQNPRHKITKRGQNVTFRCDPISEHNRLYWYRQTLGQGPEFLTYFQNEAQLEKSRLLSDRFSAERPKGSFSTLEIQRTEQGDSAMYLCASSSTGRTQTFGAGSRLTVL.